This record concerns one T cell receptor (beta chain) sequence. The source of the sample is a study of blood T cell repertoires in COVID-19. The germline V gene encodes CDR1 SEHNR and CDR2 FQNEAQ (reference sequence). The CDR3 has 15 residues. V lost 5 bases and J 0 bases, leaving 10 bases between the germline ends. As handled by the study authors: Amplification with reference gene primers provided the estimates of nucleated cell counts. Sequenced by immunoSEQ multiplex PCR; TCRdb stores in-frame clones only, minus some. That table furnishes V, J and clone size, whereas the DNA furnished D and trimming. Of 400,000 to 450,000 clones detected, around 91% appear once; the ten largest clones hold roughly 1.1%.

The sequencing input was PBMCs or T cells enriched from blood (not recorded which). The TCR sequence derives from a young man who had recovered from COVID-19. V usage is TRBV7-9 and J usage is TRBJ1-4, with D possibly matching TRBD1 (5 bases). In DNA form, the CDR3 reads TGTGCCAGCAGCGAAGGGGTTTCAACTAATGAAAAACTGTTTTTT. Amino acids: CASSEGVSTNEKLFF.